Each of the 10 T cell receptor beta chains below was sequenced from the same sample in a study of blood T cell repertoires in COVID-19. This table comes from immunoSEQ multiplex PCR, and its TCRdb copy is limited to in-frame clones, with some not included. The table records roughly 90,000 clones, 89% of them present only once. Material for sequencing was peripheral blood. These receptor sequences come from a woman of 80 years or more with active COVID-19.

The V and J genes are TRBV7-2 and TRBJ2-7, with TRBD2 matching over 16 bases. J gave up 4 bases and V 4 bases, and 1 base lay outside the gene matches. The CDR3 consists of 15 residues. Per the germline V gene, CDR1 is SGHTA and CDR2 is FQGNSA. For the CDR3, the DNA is TGTGCCAGCAGCTGGGGACTAGCGGGAGGGTACGAGCAGTACTTC. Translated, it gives CASSWGLAGGYEQYF.

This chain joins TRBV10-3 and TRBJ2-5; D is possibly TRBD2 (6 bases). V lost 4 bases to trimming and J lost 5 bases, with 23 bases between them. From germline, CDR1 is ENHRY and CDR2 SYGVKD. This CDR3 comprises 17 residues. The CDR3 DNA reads TGTGCCATCAGTGGAGGCCGGGGGACCCACGCGAGGGAGACCCAGTACTTC. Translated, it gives CAISGGRGTHARETQYF.

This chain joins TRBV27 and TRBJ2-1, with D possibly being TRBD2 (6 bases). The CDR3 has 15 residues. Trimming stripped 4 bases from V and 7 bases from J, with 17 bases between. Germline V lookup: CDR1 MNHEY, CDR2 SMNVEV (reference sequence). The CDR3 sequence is CASSYRRVNRNEQFF. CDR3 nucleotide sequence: TGTGCCAGCAGTTACCGGAGGGTCAATAGGAATGAGCAGTTCTTC.

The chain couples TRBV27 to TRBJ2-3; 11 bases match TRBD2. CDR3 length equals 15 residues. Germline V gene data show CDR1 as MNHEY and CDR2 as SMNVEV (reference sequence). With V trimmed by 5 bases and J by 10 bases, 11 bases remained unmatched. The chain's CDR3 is CASSNSGRAVPAQYF. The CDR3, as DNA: TGTGCCAGCAGTAATAGCGGGAGGGCCGTTCCCGCGCAGTATTTT.

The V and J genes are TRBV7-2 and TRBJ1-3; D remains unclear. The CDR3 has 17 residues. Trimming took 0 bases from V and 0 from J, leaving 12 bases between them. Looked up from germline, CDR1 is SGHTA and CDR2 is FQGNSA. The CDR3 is CASSLAGQAFSGNTIYF. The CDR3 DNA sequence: TGTGCCAGCAGCTTAGCTGGTCAGGCGTTCTCTGGAAACACCATATATTTT.

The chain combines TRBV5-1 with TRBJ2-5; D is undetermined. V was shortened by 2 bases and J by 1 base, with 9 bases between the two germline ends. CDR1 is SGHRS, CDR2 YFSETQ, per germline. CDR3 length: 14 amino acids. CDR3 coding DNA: TGCGCCAGCAGCTTCGGTTGGGCCCAAGAGACCCAGTACTTC. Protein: CASSFGWAQETQYF.

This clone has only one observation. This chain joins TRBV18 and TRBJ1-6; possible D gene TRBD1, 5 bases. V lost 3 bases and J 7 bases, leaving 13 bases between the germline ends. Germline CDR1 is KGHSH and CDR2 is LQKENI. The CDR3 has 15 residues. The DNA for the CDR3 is TGTGCCAGCTCACCGCGGGACGTCGGGAATTCACCCCTCCACTTT. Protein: CASSPRDVGNSPLHF.

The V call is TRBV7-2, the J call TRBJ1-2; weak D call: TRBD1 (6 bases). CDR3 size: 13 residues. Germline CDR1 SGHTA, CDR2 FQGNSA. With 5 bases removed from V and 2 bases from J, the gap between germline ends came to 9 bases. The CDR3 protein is CASSPDRNYGYTF. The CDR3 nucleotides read TGTGCCAGCAGCCCGGACAGAAACTATGGCTACACCTTC.

CDR3 amino acids: CATSDPGTGNHPEQYF. The CDR3 DNA sequence: TGTGCCACCAGTGACCCAGGGACAGGGAATCATCCCGAGCAGTACTTC. This chain joins TRBV24-1 and TRBJ2-7; 9 bases match TRBD1. This CDR3 region has 16 residues. The trim removed 4 bases at V and 6 bases at J, leaving 12 bases unmatched. Germline CDR1 KGHDR, CDR2 SFDVKD.

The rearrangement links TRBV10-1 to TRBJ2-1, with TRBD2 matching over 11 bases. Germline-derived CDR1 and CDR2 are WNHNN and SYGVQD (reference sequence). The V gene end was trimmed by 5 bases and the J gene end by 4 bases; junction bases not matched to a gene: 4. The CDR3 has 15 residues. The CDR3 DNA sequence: TGCGCCAGCAGTCTTAGCGGGAGGGGTTACAATGAGCAGTTCTTC. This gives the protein CASSLSGRGYNEQFF.